This is a list of T cell receptor beta chains from one sample in a study of identifying expanded T cells in peripheral blood. Assay: immunoSEQ multiplex PCR; the TCRdb copy retains only in-frame clones and omits some. Of 100,000 to 150,000 clones in the sample, 84% were seen once. Sample: blood. Receptors originate from a person aged 18 to 69 in good health. Each CDR3 is given with its conserved first and last residue. Fields, in order: clone size, D gene, V gene, J gene, CDR3 DNA, CDR3 protein. D genes are given only for firm matches. Expanded clones get a size class; other rows say once, few or many, or leave the size out.

.	.	TRBV7-3	TRBJ2-1	TGTGCCAGCAGCTTAGAGGGTATGACATGGAATGAGCAGTTCTTC	CASSLEGMTWNEQFF
.	.	TRBV9	TRBJ1-1	TGTGCCAGCAGCGTAGAACCGGAACAGAACACTGAAGCTTTCTTT	CASSVEPEQNTEAFF
.	.	TRBV30	TRBJ1-5	TGTGCCTGGAGTGTGTCCAGGGCCCAGCCCCAGCATTTT	CAWSVSRAQPQHF
.	TRBD1	TRBV19	TRBJ1-5	TGTGCCAGTAGGACTACCGAGACAGGGGCTCAGCCCCAGCATTTT	CASRTTETGAQPQHF
once	TRBD2	TRBV4-3	TRBJ2-1	TGCGCCAGCAGCCAAGACGGGACTAGCGGGAACAATGAGCAGTTCTTC	CASSQDGTSGNNEQFF
.	.	TRBV10-3	TRBJ2-3	TGTGCCATCAGTGAGCGGGCGGACACAGATACGCAGTATTTT	CAISERADTDTQYF
.	.	TRBV16	TRBJ1-4	TGTGCCAGCAGCCCTCCTTGGGGGGTGAGCACTAATGAAAAACTGTTTTTT	CASSPPWGVSTNEKLFF
.	.	TRBV5-6	TRBJ2-5	TGTGCCAGCAGCCCCGCCAGACAAGAGACCCAGTACTTC	CASSPARQETQYF
few	.	TRBV19	TRBJ1-1	TGTGCCAGTTTGCGAAACACTGAAGCTTTCTTT	CASLRNTEAFF
.	.	TRBV10-2	TRBJ1-3	TGCGCCAGCAGTGAGGGGCAGAATGGAAACACCATATATTTT	CASSEGQNGNTIYF
.	.	TRBV5-4	TRBJ1-1	TGTGCCAGCAGCTTACAGAACACTGAAGCTTTCTTT	CASSLQNTEAFF
.	.	TRBV10-3	TRBJ1-2	TGTGCCATCAGCGCCGTATCTAACTATGGCTACACCTTC	CAISAVSNYGYTF
.	TRBD1	TRBV6-6	TRBJ1-2	TGTGCCAGCAGTTTCCCCGTCCAGGGGGCGGGAGGCTACACCTTC	CASSFPVQGAGGYTF
.	.	TRBV2	TRBJ2-7	TGTGCCAGCAGTGGCCCAATCAGCGAGGAGTCCTACGAGCAGTACTTC	CASSGPISEESYEQYF
.	.	TRBV19	TRBJ1-3	TGTGCCAGTAGTCGCCGAGGAATGGGGCAGAACTCTGGAAACACCATATATTTT	CASSRRGMGQNSGNTIYF
.	.	TRBV7-8	TRBJ2-5	TGTGCCAGCAGCTTACCGCGGGAAGAGACCCAGTACTTC	CASSLPREETQYF
.	.	TRBV11-2	TRBJ2-5	TGTGCCAGCAGAACCCTTACTGGCCAGACCCAGTACTTC	CASRTLTGQTQYF
.	TRBD1	TRBV11-3	TRBJ1-2	TGTGCCAGCAGCCAGGGGGTAGGGAACTATGGCTACACCTTC	CASSQGVGNYGYTF
.	.	TRBV7-2	TRBJ1-1	TGTGCCAGCAGCTGGGGGGTGGAAGCTTTCTTT	CASSWGVEAFF
.	.	TRBV7-2	TRBJ2-6	TGTGCCAGCAGCTGGGGCTCTGGGGCCAACGTCCTGACTTTC	CASSWGSGANVLTF
.	.	TRBV6-6	TRBJ1-2	TGTGCCAGCAGTTACTCGATAGGGAATGGCTACACCTTC	CASSYSIGNGYTF
.	TRBD1	TRBV5-4	TRBJ2-2	TGTGCCAGCAGTCGACAGGGCACCGGGGAGCTGTTTTTT	CASSRQGTGELFF
.	TRBD1	TRBV4-1	TRBJ1-2	TGCGCCAGCAGCCAAGATCCTATCCGGGGGACAGGGGGGAACTATGGCTACACCTTC	CASSQDPIRGTGGNYGYTF
.	.	TRBV11-2	TRBJ2-7	TGTGCCAGCAGTTTCGCCTACGAGCAGTACTTC	CASSFAYEQYF
once	TRBD2	TRBV7-2	TRBJ2-1	TGTGCCAGCAGCCCCCAGCGGGGGCCAGGGAATGAGCAGTTCTTC	CASSPQRGPGNEQFF
.	.	TRBV7-7	TRBJ1-3	TGTGCCAGCAGCTTTTCCGACAAACCTGGAAACACCATATATTTT	CASSFSDKPGNTIYF
.	TRBD2	TRBV4-1	TRBJ2-3	TGCGCCAGCAGCCAAGATTTCGCTAGCGGAACCACAGATACGCAGTATTTT	CASSQDFASGTTDTQYF
.	TRBD1	TRBV19	TRBJ1-3	TGTGCCAGTAGACCTCGCCTCCGGGACAGGGTGATCGGAAACACCATATATTTT	CASRPRLRDRVIGNTIYF
.	TRBD1	TRBV7-9	TRBJ2-7	TGTGCCAGCAGCTTGGGGACAGGCTACGAGCAGTACTTC	CASSLGTGYEQYF